This T cell receptor (beta chain) comes out of a study of T cell responses to AZD1222 COVID-19 vaccine. Clones were read by immunoSEQ multiplex PCR, and TCRdb kept only the in-frame ones, dropping some. Of about 150,000 clones listed, 88% were seen once; the top ten hold less than 3.5%. Study-wide findings and caveats: There were vaccine-associated CD4 TCRs across spike, dominant at 160-218 and 743-854. Receipt of two AZD1222 doses was followed by a rise in Spike-specific TCR breadth and depth.

V was pared by 3 bases and J by 6 bases, with 7 bases of the junction left unmatched. The CDR3 loop spans 17 amino acids. Germline-derived CDR1 and CDR2 are MGHRA and YSYEKL. Worth noting for this clone: Its antigen is undetermined.

This specimen consisted of peripheral blood, obtained on day 0 of AZD1222 vaccination. The source of this sequence is an adult in good health. The chain has TRBV4-1 and TRBJ2-3; 15 bases are a match to TRBD2. The CDR3 coding sequence is TGCGCCAGCAGCCACGGCCGGACTAGCGGGGGGGCGGATACGCAGTATTTT. Encoded protein: CASSHGRTSGGADTQYF.